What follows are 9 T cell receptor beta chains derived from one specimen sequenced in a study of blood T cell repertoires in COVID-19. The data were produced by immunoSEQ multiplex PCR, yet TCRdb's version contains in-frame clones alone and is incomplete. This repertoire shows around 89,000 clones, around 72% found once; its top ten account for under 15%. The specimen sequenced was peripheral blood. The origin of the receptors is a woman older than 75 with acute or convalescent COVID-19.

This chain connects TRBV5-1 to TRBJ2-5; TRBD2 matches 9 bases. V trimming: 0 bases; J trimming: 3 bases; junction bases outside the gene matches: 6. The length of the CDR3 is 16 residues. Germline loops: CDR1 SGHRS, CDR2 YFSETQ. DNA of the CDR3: TGCGCCAGCAGCTTGGATGTAGCGGGGGTTGAAGAGACCCAGTACTTC. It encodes CASSLDVAGVEETQYF.

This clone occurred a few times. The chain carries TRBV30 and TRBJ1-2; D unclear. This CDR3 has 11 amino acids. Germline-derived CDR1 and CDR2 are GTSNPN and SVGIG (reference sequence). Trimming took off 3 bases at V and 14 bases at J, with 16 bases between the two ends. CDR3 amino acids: CAWSVLGLITF. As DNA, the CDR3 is TGTGCCTGGAGCGTGCTCGGGTTAATAACCTTC.

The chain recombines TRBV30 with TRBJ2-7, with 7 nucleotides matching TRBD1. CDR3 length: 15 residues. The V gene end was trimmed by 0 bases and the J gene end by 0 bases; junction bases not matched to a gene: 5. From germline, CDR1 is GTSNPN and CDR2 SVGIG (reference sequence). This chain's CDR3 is CAWSVGDSSSYEQYF. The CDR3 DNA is TGTGCCTGGAGTGTCGGGGACAGCAGCTCCTACGAGCAGTACTTC.

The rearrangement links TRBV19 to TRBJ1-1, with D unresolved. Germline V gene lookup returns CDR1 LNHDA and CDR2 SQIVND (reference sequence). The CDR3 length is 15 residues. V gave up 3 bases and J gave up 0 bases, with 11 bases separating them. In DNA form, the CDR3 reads TGTGCCAGTAGTATTGCCGGGGAAGTGAACACTGAAGCTTTCTTT. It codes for CASSIAGEVNTEAFF.

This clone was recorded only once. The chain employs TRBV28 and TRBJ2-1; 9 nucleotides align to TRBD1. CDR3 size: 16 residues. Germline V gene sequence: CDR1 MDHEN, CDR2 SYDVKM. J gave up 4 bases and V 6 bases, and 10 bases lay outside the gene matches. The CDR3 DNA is TGTGCCAGCAGCTCGTTCGGGACAGGGTATTACAATGAGCAGTTCTTC. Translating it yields CASSSFGTGYYNEQFF.

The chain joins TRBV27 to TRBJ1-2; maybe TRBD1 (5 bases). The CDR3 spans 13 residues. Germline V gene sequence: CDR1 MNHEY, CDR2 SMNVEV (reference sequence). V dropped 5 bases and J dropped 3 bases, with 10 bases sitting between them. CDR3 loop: CASSQAGHYGYTF. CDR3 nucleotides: TGTGCCAGCAGTCAAGCGGGGCACTATGGCTACACCTTC.

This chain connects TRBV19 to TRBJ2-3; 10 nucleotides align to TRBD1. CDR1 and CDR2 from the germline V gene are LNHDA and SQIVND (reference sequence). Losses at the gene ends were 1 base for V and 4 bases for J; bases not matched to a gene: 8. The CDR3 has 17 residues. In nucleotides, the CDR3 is TGTGCCAGTAGTATAGGAGCCGGGACAGGGGACCCAGATACGCAGTATTTT. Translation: CASSIGAGTGDPDTQYF.

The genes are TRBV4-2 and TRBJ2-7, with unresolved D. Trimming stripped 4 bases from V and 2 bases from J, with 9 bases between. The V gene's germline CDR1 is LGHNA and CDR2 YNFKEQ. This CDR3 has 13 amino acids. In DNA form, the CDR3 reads TGTGCCAGCAGCCCTCAGTTGGCCTACGAGCAGTACTTC. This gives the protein CASSPQLAYEQYF.

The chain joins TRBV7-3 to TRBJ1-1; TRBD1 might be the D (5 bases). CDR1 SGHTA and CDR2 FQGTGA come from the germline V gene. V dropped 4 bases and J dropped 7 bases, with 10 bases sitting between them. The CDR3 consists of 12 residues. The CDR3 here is CASSSYRLEAFF. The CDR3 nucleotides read TGTGCCAGCAGCTCGTACAGGCTTGAAGCTTTCTTT.